These 21 T cell receptor beta chains were all obtained from the same sample, sequenced in a study of graft-versus-host responses after intestinal transplantation. Clones were read by immunoSEQ multiplex PCR, and TCRdb kept only the in-frame ones, dropping some. The sample yields about 9,800 clones, about 93% seen once. Sequencing used PBMCs, obtained approximately 46 days after intestinal transplant. These receptors originate from a human patient who received an intestinal transplant, so some T cells may come from the graft donor.

The genes are TRBV15 and TRBJ2-5; no clear D. With 3 bases removed from V and 1 base from J, the gap between germline ends came to 9 bases. CDR3 length: 14 amino acids. Looked up from germline, CDR1 is LNHNV and CDR2 is YYDKDF (reference sequence). CDR3 region: CATSSISRQETQYF. The CDR3 DNA is TGTGCCACCAGCAGTATTTCCCGCCAAGAGACCCAGTACTTC. Complete variable domain (other parts from reference TRBV15 and TRBJ2-5): DAMVIQNPRYQVTQFGKPVTLSCSQTLNHNVMYWYQQKSSQAPKLLFHYYDKDFNNEADTPDNFQSRRPNTSFCFLDIRSPGLGDTAMYLCATSSISRQETQYFGPGTRLLVL.

This chain links TRBV29-1 with TRBJ1-4; no firm D call. Trimming cost V 6 bases and J 5 bases, with 10 bases left between them. CDR3 length: 12 residues. CDR1 is SQVTM, CDR2 ANQGSEA, per germline. In nucleotides, the CDR3 is TGCAGCGTGCACCCAGAGAATGAAAAACTGTTTTTT. It translates to CSVHPENEKLFF. The full variable domain, with the rest looked up from reference TRBV29-1 and TRBJ1-4, is SAVISQKPSRDICQRGTSLTIQCQVDSQVTMMFWYRQQPGQSLTLIATANQGSEATYESGFVIDKFPISRPNLTFSTLTVSNMSPEDSSIYLCSVHPENEKLFFGSGTQLSVL.

This clone was counted a few times. This chain links TRBV2 with TRBJ1-2; TRBD1 aligns across 9 bases. CDR1 and CDR2 (germline): SNHLY, FYNNEI. V shed 8 bases and J 3 bases; nucleotides not matched to a gene: 7. The CDR3 is 14 residues long. CDR3 sequence (DNA): TGTGCCAGCCACTCGGGACAGGGTCACTATGGCTACACCTTC. Encoded protein: CASHSGQGHYGYTF. The full variable domain, in which reference TRBV2 and TRBJ1-2 provide the parts outside the CDR3, is EPEVTQTPSHQVTQMGQEVILRCVPISNHLYFYWYRQILGQKVEFLVSFYNNEISEKSEIFDDQFSVERPDGSNFTLKIRSTKLEDSAMYFCASHSGQGHYGYTFGSGTRLTVV.

The CDR3 protein is CASSLSPFGKKLFF. As DNA, the CDR3 is TGTGCCAGCAGTTTATCCCCATTTGGGAAAAAACTGTTTTTT. This chain uses TRBV27 with TRBJ1-4; no definite D call. Germline V gene data show CDR1 as MNHEY and CDR2 as SMNVEV (reference sequence). V lost 0 bases and J lost 9, with 11 bases in between. The CDR3 totals 14 residues. Full variable domain (rest looked up from reference TRBV27 and TRBJ1-4): EAQVTQNPRYLITVTGKKLTVTCSQNMNHEYMSWYRQDPGLGLRQIYYSMNVEVTDKGDVPEGYKVSRKEKRNFPLILESPSPNQTSLYFCASSLSPFGKKLFFGSGTQLSVL.

This chain joins TRBV6-1 and TRBJ1-5; D remains unclear. Germline loops: CDR1 MNHNS, CDR2 SASEGT. The V and J ends lost 2 bases and 0 bases respectively, with 11 bases between them. The CDR3 is 16 residues long. The CDR3 is CASSELWADSNQPQHF. The CDR3 DNA sequence: TGTGCCAGCAGTGAACTGTGGGCAGATAGCAATCAGCCCCAGCATTTT.

The chain employs TRBV9 and TRBJ2-1; 13 nucleotides match TRBD2. This CDR3 spans 12 amino acids. V trimming: 3 bases; J trimming: 15 bases; junction bases outside the gene matches: 3. CDR1 is SGDLS and CDR2 is YYNGEE in the germline V gene. CDR3 in amino acids: CASSGTSGSPFF. The CDR3 DNA follows: TGTGCCAGCAGCGGGACTAGCGGGAGTCCGTTCTTC. The whole variable domain, remainder taken from reference TRBV9 and TRBJ2-1, is DSGVTQTPKHLITATGQRVTLRCSPRSGDLSVYWYQQSLDQGLQFLIQYYNGEERAKGNILERFSAQQFPDLHSELNLSSLELGDSALYFCASSGTSGSPFFGPGTRLTVL.

The rearrangement uses TRBV6-1 and TRBJ2-7, with TRBD2 identical over 9 bases. The ends lost 8 bases at V and 1 base at J; junction bases unmatched: 9. Germline V gene sequence: CDR1 MNHNS, CDR2 SASEGT. The CDR3 totals 15 residues. The CDR3: CASCIAGALSYEQYF. The CDR3 DNA reads TGTGCCAGCTGTATAGCGGGAGCCTTATCCTACGAGCAGTACTTC.

The sample holds one count of this clone. This chain joins TRBV18 and TRBJ2-1; D gene uncertain. Germline CDR1 KGHSH, CDR2 LQKENI. The V end was cut by 3 bases, the J end by 10 bases, with 10 bases between. This CDR3 comprises 12 residues. The CDR3, as DNA: TGTGCCAGCTCACCCCTCGTAGACGAGCAGTTCTTC. This gives the protein CASSPLVDEQFF.

This chain uses TRBV11-2 with TRBJ2-3; D unclear. The CDR3 consists of 12 residues. Trimming removed 2 bases from V and 4 bases from J, with 4 bases in between. Germline values: CDR1 SGHAT, CDR2 FQNNGV. The DNA of the CDR3 is TGTGCCAGCAGCTTATTGCCAGATACGCAGTATTTT. This translates into CASSLLPDTQYF.

The CDR3 region has the DNA TGTGCCAGCAGCTCCATTCGGACTGACTACACCGGGGAGCTGTTTTTT. Its translation: CASSSIRTDYTGELFF. The V and J genes are TRBV7-2 and TRBJ2-2; weak D call: TRBD2 (5 bases). Germline V gene data show CDR1 as SGHTA and CDR2 as FQGNSA. The CDR3 consists of 16 residues. V was cut by 4 bases and J by 3 bases, with 15 bases left in between.

The J gene is TRBJ2-1, the V gene TRBV15, with D maybe TRBD1 (5 bases). Germline V lookup: CDR1 LNHNV, CDR2 YYDKDF (reference sequence). There are 12 residues in the CDR3. V was shortened by 3 bases and J by 8 bases, with 8 bases between the two germline ends. The CDR3: CATSRVRDEQFF. In DNA form, the CDR3 reads TGTGCCACCAGCAGGGTCAGGGATGAGCAGTTCTTC. The complete variable domain, with remaining parts taken from reference TRBV15 and TRBJ2-1, reads DAMVIQNPRYQVTQFGKPVTLSCSQTLNHNVMYWYQQKSSQAPKLLFHYYDKDFNNEADTPDNFQSRRPNTSFCFLDIRSPGLGDTAMYLCATSRVRDEQFFGPGTRLTVL.

V is TRBV15 and J is TRBJ2-3; 10 bases map to TRBD2. The CDR3 sequence is 14 residues long. Germline trimming cut 8 bases from V and 4 bases from J; bases unmatched to any gene: 6. The V gene's germline CDR1 is LNHNV and CDR2 YYDKDF (reference sequence). This CDR3 reads CATLTSGDPDTQYF. The CDR3 DNA sequence: TGTGCCACCCTAACTAGCGGGGACCCAGATACGCAGTATTTT. The whole variable domain, filled in from reference TRBV15 and TRBJ2-3, reads DAMVIQNPRYQVTQFGKPVTLSCSQTLNHNVMYWYQQKSSQAPKLLFHYYDKDFNNEADTPDNFQSRRPNTSFCFLDIRSPGLGDTAMYLCATLTSGDPDTQYFGPGTRLTVL.

This chain's CDR3 is CASSLLADKYEQYF. The CDR3 DNA reads TGTGCCAGCAGTTTATTAGCGGACAAATACGAGCAGTACTTC. This chain uses TRBV28 with TRBJ2-7; D is perhaps TRBD2 (6 bases). The CDR3 runs to 14 residues. V lost 1 base to trimming and J lost 4 bases, with 11 bases between them. The germline V gene encodes CDR1 MDHEN and CDR2 SYDVKM. The complete variable domain, with remaining parts taken from reference TRBV28 and TRBJ2-7, reads DVKVTQSSRYLVKRTGEKVFLECVQDMDHENMFWYRQDPGLGLRLIYFSYDVKMKEKGDIPEGYSVSREKKERFSLILESASTNQTSMYLCASSLLADKYEQYFGPGTRLTVT.

This clone has just one count. The gene calls are TRBV6-1 and TRBJ2-1; maybe TRBD2 (7 bases). The CDR3 length is 15 residues. Trimming stripped 2 bases from V and 4 bases from J, with 12 bases between. Germline CDR1 reads MNHNS; CDR2 reads SASEGT. CDR3 in amino acids: CASSELGGPYNEQFF. For the CDR3, the DNA is TGTGCCAGCAGTGAACTCGGGGGGCCTTACAATGAGCAGTTCTTC.

This sequence joins TRBV6-5 and TRBJ1-5, with D perhaps matching TRBD1 (6 bases). Germline CDR1 is MNHEY and CDR2 is SVGAGI. Trimming removed 6 bases from V and 5 bases from J, with 17 bases in between. The CDR3 runs to 15 residues. The CDR3 reads CASSAPDRPDQPQHF. CDR3 bases: TGTGCCAGCAGCGCCCCCGACAGGCCTGATCAGCCCCAGCATTTT.

The J gene is TRBJ2-5, the V gene TRBV4-1; D remains unclear. The J call may be faulty, since TRBJ2-7 better matches the DNA end. CDR1 MGHRA and CDR2 YSYEKL come from the germline V gene. CDR3 length equals 13 residues. CDR3 protein: CASSQSWQYEQYF. The CDR3 DNA is TGCGCCAGCAGCCAATCGTGGCAGTACGAGCAGTACTTC.

The chain couples TRBV4-2 to TRBJ2-3; 10 bases agree with TRBD2. Germline CDR1 reads LGHNA; CDR2 reads YNFKEQ. The CDR3 is 15 residues long. V shed 1 base and J 3 bases; nucleotides not matched to a gene: 1. The CDR3 DNA sequence: TGTGCCAGCAGCCAAGGTAGCGGGGGGACAGATACGCAGTATTTT. Translated: CASSQGSGGTDTQYF.

The rearrangement uses TRBV13 and TRBJ1-6; no clear D gene. V was clipped by 5 bases and J by 0 bases, with 8 bases between them. Germline V lookup: CDR1 PRHDT, CDR2 FYEKMQ (reference sequence). The CDR3 length is 15 residues. CDR3 in amino acids: CASSPDRSYNSPLHF. DNA for the CDR3: TGTGCCAGCAGCCCAGACCGCTCCTATAATTCACCCCTCCACTTT.

This chain joins TRBV27 and TRBJ2-3; possible D gene TRBD2, 6 bases. CDR3 length equals 14 residues. V gave up 4 bases and J gave up 5 bases, with 13 bases separating them. Germline CDR1 and CDR2: MNHEY and SMNVEV (reference sequence). The CDR3 nucleotides read TGTGCCAGCAGTTATGGCGGGGAGGAAGATACGCAGTATTTT. This translates into CASSYGGEEDTQYF.

This chain links TRBV7-9 with TRBJ1-2; D remains unclear. Germline lookup yields CDR1 SEHNR and CDR2 FQNEAQ (reference sequence). This CDR3 spans 11 amino acids. With 5 bases removed from V and 4 bases from J, the gap between germline ends came to 5 bases. CDR3 in DNA: TGTGCCAGCAGCGGGGTCTATGGCTACACCTTC. Encoded protein: CASSGVYGYTF.

The V call is TRBV7-9, the J call TRBJ1-1; D remains ambiguous. The V end was cut by 0 bases, the J end by 3 bases, with 5 bases between. Germline V gene data show CDR1 as SEHNR and CDR2 as FQNEAQ (reference sequence). This CDR3 comprises 13 residues. The CDR3 DNA is TGTGCCAGCAGCTTAGCTAGTCACACTGAAGCTTTCTTT. It encodes CASSLASHTEAFF.